This record concerns one T cell receptor beta chain sequence. Its antigen is still unknown. This could be a read error, since a much larger clone is one nucleotide away. Template switching (which added a universal primer site) was used, and cDNA carried unique molecular identifiers. TCRdb reprocessed the 5' RACE reads via MiXCR and lists one record per CDR3 protein. The repertoire holds more than 1.5 million distinct CDR3 sequences, with more than 30% as singletons. Germline V gives CDR1 MDHEN, CDR2 SYDVKM. The CDR3 extends over 13 amino acids. Trimming pared 3 bases from V and 7 bases from J, leaving 13 bases between. This entry comes from a study of identical twins. Findings and caveats of the study: Some out-of-frame alpha sequences were shared by twins, and these showed excess low generation probability. Insertions ran lower in abundant cord blood beta clonotypes, though not in memory repertoires.

This chain uses TRBV28 with TRBJ2-7; D ambiguous. Input material: cord blood. This clonotype was obtained from a newborn girl in good health. CDR3 sequence reads: CASSFISYNEQYF. The CDR3 DNA reads TGTGCCAGCAGTTTCATTAGCTACAATGAGCAGTACTTC.